A selection of T cell receptor beta chains follows, all from one sample in a study of cytomegalovirus exposure and HLA in healthy donors. The repertoire was sequenced with immunoSEQ multiplex PCR; TCRdb's copy has only in-frame clones and lacks some. The sample yields about 85,000 clones, 60% to 80% seen once. Input material: PBMCs. These receptors came from a boy younger than 18 in good health and CMV-seronegative. CDR3s include the opening cysteine and the closing phenylalanine or tryptophan. D genes are given only for firm matches. Size is stated for part of the rows, as once, few or many counts, or as a class when the clone is expanded.

TRBV10-3	.	TRBD2	TRBJ2-1	TGTGCCATCAGTGAGTCGGGTAGCGGGTCCTACAATGAGCAGTTCTTC	CAISESGSGSYNEQFF
TRBV14	once	.	TRBJ1-1	TGTGCCAGCAGCCAACTCTCAGCGAAGGAAACTGAAGCTTTCTTT	CASSQLSAKETEAFF
TRBV7-9	.	TRBD1	TRBJ1-1	TGTGCCAGCAGCCAGATGACAGGGCCCAACACTGAAGCTTTCTTT	CASSQMTGPNTEAFF
TRBV5-1	.	TRBD1	TRBJ1-2	TGCGCCAGCAGCTTGCTAACGGGACAGGGCTATGGCTACACCTTC	CASSLLTGQGYGYTF
TRBV7-8	.	.	TRBJ1-6	TGTGCCAGCAGCTTAAGGGGGAGACCCTATAATTCACCCCTCCACTTT	CASSLRGRPYNSPLHF
TRBV7-8	.	.	TRBJ2-2	TGTGCCAGCAGCCTACGCTCCGGGGAGCTGTTTTTT	CASSLRSGELFF
TRBV6-5	.	.	TRBJ1-5	TGTGCCAGCAGCCGGACAGCTAGCAATCAGCCCCAGCATTTT	CASSRTASNQPQHF
TRBV6-5	few	TRBD1	TRBJ1-2	TGTGCCAGCAGTTACCTAGGACAGGGGGATGGCTACACCTTC	CASSYLGQGDGYTF
TRBV7-3	.	.	TRBJ2-1	TGTGCCAGCAGCTTTTCTGCGCCTTCAGAGCAGTTCTTC	CASSFSAPSEQFF
TRBV2	.	TRBD2	TRBJ2-1	TGTGCCACTCTCGGGGCTAGCGGAAACAATGAGCAGTTCTTC	CATLGASGNNEQFF
TRBV6-1	few	.	TRBJ2-1	TGTGCCAGCAGTGAGGTACCGAGCTCCTACAATGAGCAGTTCTTC	CASSEVPSSYNEQFF
TRBV5-6	.	.	TRBJ2-7	TGTGCCAGCAGCGTTGGAGGGAGCTCCTACGAGCAGTACTTC	CASSVGGSSYEQYF